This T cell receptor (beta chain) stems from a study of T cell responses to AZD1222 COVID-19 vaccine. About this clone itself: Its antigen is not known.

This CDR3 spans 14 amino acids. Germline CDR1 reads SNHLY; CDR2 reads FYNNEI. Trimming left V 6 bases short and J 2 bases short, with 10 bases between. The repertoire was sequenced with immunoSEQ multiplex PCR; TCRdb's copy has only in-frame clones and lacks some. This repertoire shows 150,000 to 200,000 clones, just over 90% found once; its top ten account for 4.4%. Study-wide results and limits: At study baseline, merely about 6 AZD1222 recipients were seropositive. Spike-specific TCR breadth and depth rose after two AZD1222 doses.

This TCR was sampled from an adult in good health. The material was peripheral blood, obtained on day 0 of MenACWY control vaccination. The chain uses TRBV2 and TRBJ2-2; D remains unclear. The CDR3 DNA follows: TGTGCCAGCAGAGGGTGGGCAAACACCGGGGAGCTGTTTTTT. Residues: CASRGWANTGELFF. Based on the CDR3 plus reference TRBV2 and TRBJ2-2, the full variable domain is EPEVTQTPSHQVTQMGQEVILRCVPISNHLYFYWYRQILGQKVEFLVSFYNNEISEKSEIFDDQFSVERPDGSNFTLKIRSTKLEDSAMYFCASRGWANTGELFFGEGSRLTVL.